The sequence of this T cell receptor (beta chain) was determined in a study of blood T cell repertoires in COVID-19. Study-wide background: Specimens from acute and convalescent COVID-19 originated in the United States, Italy and Spain. The cDNA or gDNA used as material had been derived from T cells, B-cell-depleted T cells, or PBMCs.

Original processing notes: The authors estimated nucleated cell counts from reference gene primer amplification. Clones were sequenced by immunoSEQ multiplex PCR, and TCRdb holds only the in-frame ones, with some missing. V and J calls and clone size are as listed in that table; D and trimming were resolved from the DNA. The sample includes some 320,000 clones, approximately 85% seen only once; the top ten take roughly 7.8%. CDR1 is SGHTS and CDR2 is YDEGEE in the germline V gene. The ends were cut back, 0 bases at V and 0 bases at J, with 10 bases in the middle. The CDR3 contains 15 residues. The source of this sequence is a human donor in a cohort sampled during active COVID-19. This sequence joins TRBV5-8 and TRBJ2-7; D perhaps matches TRBD1 (6 bases). What was sequenced was peripheral blood. CDR3: CASSLAVGASYEQYF. CDR3 nucleotides: TGTGCCAGCAGCTTGGCGGTGGGGGCCTCCTACGAGCAGTACTTC.